Sequencing of this T cell receptor (beta chain) was carried out in a study of T cells after yellow fever vaccination. Study-level findings and limits: Detected again after the booster were most primary-vaccination clones, at approximately 95% CD4 and about 90% CD8. Relatively few clonotypes were ones that appeared in both CD4 and CD8 compartments. Secondary responses were weaker yet peaked faster, day 5 versus 15. Abundant clonotypes from the bulk population could have been carried over as contaminants into FACS-sorted repertoires.

Points on this clonotype: The target antigen is unknown.

TCRdb independently ran MiXCR on the 5' RACE reads; one entry per CDR3 protein. The sample shows about 340,000 distinct CDR3 sequences, about 9.5% of them seen only once. The sample was PBMCs, taken on the day of the first yellow fever vaccination. This TCR came from a man aged 18-30 years who received the YFV17D yellow fever vaccine.

In DNA form, the CDR3 reads TGCGCCAGCAGCCATTTAGGGGGGGATAGCAATCAGCCCCAGCATTTT. Its translation is CASSHLGGDSNQPQHF. The chain links TRBV4-3 to TRBJ1-5, with D perhaps TRBD1 (6 bases). The CDR3 totals 16 residues. Germline V gene sequence: CDR1 LGHNA, CDR2 YSLEER. V was shortened by 3 bases and J by 0 bases, with 12 bases between the two germline ends.